The rows below give T cell receptor beta chains drawn from one sample of a study of beta chain features in type 1 diabetes. Only in-frame clones appear in the TCRdb table, and some are missing; sequencing was by immunoSEQ multiplex PCR. The data contain almost 350,000 clones, around 8.5% of them seen just once; the ten biggest clones take up roughly 0.99%. Sequenced sample: central memory CD4+ T cells from blood. These receptors came from a man aged 25 to 40 with type 1 diabetes. The CDR3 runs from the conserved cysteine through the conserved F or W. Fields, in order: J gene, clone size, V gene, D gene, CDR3 protein, CDR3 DNA. D genes are given only for firm matches. Some rows have no size entry. The others give once, few or many, or a class for an expanded clone.

J gene: TRBJ2-2
clone size: few
V gene: TRBV10-3
D gene: NA
CDR3 protein: CASSLGPGELFF
CDR3 DNA: TGTGCCAGCAGCCTCGGCCCTGGGGAGCTGTTTTTT

J gene: TRBJ2-3
clone size: few
V gene: TRBV7-9
D gene: NA
CDR3 protein: CASSLDGATDTQYF
CDR3 DNA: TGTGCCAGCAGCTTAGACGGCGCCACAGATACGCAGTATTTT

J gene: TRBJ1-5
clone size: few
V gene: TRBV29-1
D gene: TRBD1
CDR3 protein: CSARGQGANQPQHF
CDR3 DNA: TGCAGCGCCCGGGGACAGGGCGCCAATCAGCCCCAGCATTTT

J gene: TRBJ2-4
clone size: few
V gene: TRBV11-2
D gene: TRBD2
CDR3 protein: CASSSLAGAKNIQYF
CDR3 DNA: TGTGCCAGCAGCTCACTAGCGGGGGCTAAAAACATTCAGTACTTC

J gene: TRBJ1-2
clone size: NA
V gene: TRBV30
D gene: NA
CDR3 protein: CAWSGLDRLFHYGYTF
CDR3 DNA: TGTGCCTGGAGTGGCCTGGACAGACTTTTTCACTATGGCTACACCTTC

J gene: TRBJ1-6
clone size: NA
V gene: TRBV7-8
D gene: NA
CDR3 protein: CASSSISLNSPLHF
CDR3 DNA: TGTGCCAGCAGCTCGATCTCTCTAAATTCACCCCTCCACTTT

J gene: TRBJ2-2
clone size: NA
V gene: TRBV6-6
D gene: NA
CDR3 protein: CASSYRQIANTGELFF
CDR3 DNA: TGTGCCAGCAGTTACCGACAGATCGCGAACACCGGGGAGCTGTTTTTT

J gene: TRBJ2-7
clone size: many
V gene: TRBV21-1
D gene: NA
CDR3 protein: CASSKGSKLISYEQYF
CDR3 DNA: TGTGCCAGCAGCAAAGGGAGCAAATTGATCTCCTACGAGCAGTACTTC

J gene: TRBJ2-7
clone size: NA
V gene: TRBV11-2
D gene: TRBD1
CDR3 protein: CASSRGTGAFYEQYF
CDR3 DNA: TGTGCCAGCAGCCGAGGGACAGGGGCTTTCTACGAGCAGTACTTC

J gene: TRBJ2-2
clone size: few
V gene: TRBV7-2
D gene: NA
CDR3 protein: CASSLYGSTNTGELFF
CDR3 DNA: TGTGCCAGCAGCTTATACGGGTCTACAAACACCGGGGAGCTGTTTTTT

J gene: TRBJ2-5
clone size: few
V gene: TRBV10-3
D gene: TRBD2
CDR3 protein: CAISEESGGQETQYF
CDR3 DNA: TGTGCCATCAGTGAGGAAAGCGGGGGACAAGAGACCCAGTACTTC

J gene: TRBJ1-2
clone size: few
V gene: TRBV14
D gene: NA
CDR3 protein: CASSRGQNYGYTF
CDR3 DNA: TGTGCCAGCAGCCGAGGACAGAACTATGGCTACACCTTC

J gene: TRBJ2-5
clone size: few
V gene: TRBV5-6
D gene: TRBD1
CDR3 protein: CASSFDRAPETQYF
CDR3 DNA: TGTGCCAGCAGCTTTGACAGGGCCCCAGAGACCCAGTACTTC

J gene: TRBJ2-2
clone size: few
V gene: TRBV6-5
D gene: TRBD1
CDR3 protein: CASSYPQRGPGELFF
CDR3 DNA: TGTGCCAGCAGTTACCCCCAGAGGGGGCCCGGGGAGCTGTTTTTT

J gene: TRBJ1-1
clone size: few
V gene: TRBV14
D gene: NA
CDR3 protein: CASSRQEHTEAFF
CDR3 DNA: TGTGCCAGCAGCCGACAGGAACACACTGAAGCTTTCTTT

J gene: TRBJ2-6
clone size: NA
V gene: TRBV9
D gene: NA
CDR3 protein: CASSVVETGANVLTF
CDR3 DNA: TGTGCCAGCAGCGTAGTCGAGACTGGGGCCAACGTCCTGACTTTC

J gene: TRBJ2-7
clone size: few
V gene: TRBV2
D gene: TRBD1
CDR3 protein: CASGDRVSYEQYF
CDR3 DNA: TGTGCCAGCGGGGACAGGGTATCCTACGAGCAGTACTTC

J gene: TRBJ1-2
clone size: many
V gene: TRBV7-9
D gene: TRBD1
CDR3 protein: CASSDGQGLGYTF
CDR3 DNA: TGTGCCAGCAGCGACGGACAGGGTCTTGGCTACACCTTC

J gene: TRBJ1-5
clone size: NA
V gene: TRBV28
D gene: NA
CDR3 protein: CASSSMGGNQPQHF
CDR3 DNA: TGTGCCAGCAGTTCTATGGGGGGCAATCAGCCCCAGCATTTT

J gene: TRBJ2-5
clone size: NA
V gene: TRBV19
D gene: NA
CDR3 protein: CATGGGAVGETQYF
CDR3 DNA: TGTGCCACCGGTGGGGGGGCGGTCGGAGAGACCCAGTACTTC

J gene: TRBJ1-1
clone size: NA
V gene: TRBV6-5
D gene: TRBD1
CDR3 protein: CASNRQGLNTEAFF
CDR3 DNA: TGTGCCAGCAACCGACAGGGGTTGAACACTGAAGCTTTCTTT

J gene: TRBJ1-4
clone size: NA
V gene: TRBV4-3
D gene: NA
CDR3 protein: CASSQSPATNEKLFF
CDR3 DNA: TGCGCCAGCAGCCAGTCCCCCGCCACTAATGAAAAACTGTTTTTT

J gene: TRBJ1-2
clone size: few
V gene: TRBV14
D gene: NA
CDR3 protein: CASSHRVDYGYTF
CDR3 DNA: TGTGCCAGCAGCCACAGGGTGGACTATGGCTACACCTTC

J gene: TRBJ2-5
clone size: few
V gene: TRBV5-1
D gene: NA
CDR3 protein: CASSLGRGGETQYF
CDR3 DNA: TGCGCCAGCAGCTTGGGCAGGGGAGGAGAGACCCAGTACTTC

J gene: TRBJ1-6
clone size: NA
V gene: TRBV5-5
D gene: NA
CDR3 protein: CASSLEGADSPLHF
CDR3 DNA: TGTGCCAGCAGCTTGGAAGGGGCGGATTCACCCCTCCACTTT

J gene: TRBJ2-5
clone size: few
V gene: TRBV5-1
D gene: NA
CDR3 protein: CASSLAGVSQETQYF
CDR3 DNA: TGCGCCAGCAGCTTGGCGGGGGTTTCTCAAGAGACCCAGTACTTC

J gene: TRBJ2-2
clone size: once
V gene: TRBV6-1
D gene: NA
CDR3 protein: CASSVYRANTGELFF
CDR3 DNA: TGTGCCAGCAGTGTATACAGAGCGAACACCGGGGAGCTGTTTTTT

J gene: TRBJ2-7
clone size: few
V gene: TRBV18
D gene: TRBD1
CDR3 protein: CASSNRGQGNEQYF
CDR3 DNA: TGTGCCAGCTCGAACAGGGGGCAAGGAAACGAGCAGTACTTC

J gene: TRBJ1-4
clone size: NA
V gene: TRBV30
D gene: NA
CDR3 protein: CAWSVKQGRFQKLFF
CDR3 DNA: TGTGCCTGGAGTGTGAAACAGGGCCGCTTTCAAAAACTGTTTTTT

J gene: TRBJ1-2
clone size: NA
V gene: TRBV7-9
D gene: NA
CDR3 protein: CASSLDQGAGYGYTF
CDR3 DNA: TGTGCCAGCAGCTTAGACCAGGGCGCAGGGTATGGCTACACCTTC

J gene: TRBJ2-1
clone size: few
V gene: TRBV2
D gene: NA
CDR3 protein: CASKDGYNEQFF
CDR3 DNA: TGTGCCAGCAAAGACGGATACAATGAGCAGTTCTTC

J gene: TRBJ1-6
clone size: few
V gene: TRBV30
D gene: NA
CDR3 protein: CAWTSYNSPLHF
CDR3 DNA: TGTGCCTGGACTTCTTATAATTCACCCCTCCACTTT

J gene: TRBJ2-3
clone size: NA
V gene: TRBV5-4
D gene: TRBD1
CDR3 protein: CASGPGQSTDTQYF
CDR3 DNA: TGTGCCAGCGGCCCGGGACAGAGCACAGATACGCAGTATTTT

J gene: TRBJ2-5
clone size: NA
V gene: TRBV7-2
D gene: NA
CDR3 protein: CASSLVLEGGETQYF
CDR3 DNA: TGTGCCAGCAGCTTAGTGTTAGAGGGTGGGGAGACCCAGTACTTC

J gene: TRBJ2-7
clone size: few
V gene: TRBV7-2
D gene: TRBD2
CDR3 protein: CASTISGGYEQYF
CDR3 DNA: TGTGCCAGCACGATCAGCGGGGGCTACGAGCAGTACTTC

J gene: TRBJ1-4
clone size: NA
V gene: TRBV28
D gene: TRBD1
CDR3 protein: CASSFGQGGNEKLFF
CDR3 DNA: TGTGCCAGCAGTTTCGGACAGGGGGGGAATGAAAAACTGTTTTTT

J gene: TRBJ2-7
clone size: NA
V gene: TRBV4-3
D gene: NA
CDR3 protein: CASSQDWGATQYF
CDR3 DNA: TGCGCCAGCAGCCAAGACTGGGGTGCGACGCAGTACTTC

J gene: TRBJ2-5
clone size: NA
V gene: TRBV11-2
D gene: NA
CDR3 protein: CASSLVGQIQETQYF
CDR3 DNA: TGTGCCAGCAGCCTTGTGGGACAAATCCAAGAGACCCAGTACTTC

J gene: TRBJ1-1
clone size: few
V gene: TRBV7-9
D gene: TRBD1
CDR3 protein: CASSLAREGANTEAFF
CDR3 DNA: TGTGCCAGCAGCTTGGCCAGGGAGGGGGCGAACACTGAAGCTTTCTTT

J gene: TRBJ2-5
clone size: few
V gene: TRBV5-6
D gene: NA
CDR3 protein: CASSFSGQGYQETQYF
CDR3 DNA: TGTGCCAGCAGCTTTTCGGGACAAGGGTATCAAGAGACCCAGTACTTC

J gene: TRBJ2-5
clone size: few
V gene: TRBV28
D gene: NA
CDR3 protein: CASSLEGTQYF
CDR3 DNA: TGTGCCAGCAGTTTAGAAGGGACCCAGTACTTC

J gene: TRBJ2-3
clone size: NA
V gene: TRBV11-3
D gene: TRBD2
CDR3 protein: CASSPTLSGNANTQYF
CDR3 DNA: TGTGCCAGCAGCCCAACTCTTAGCGGGAATGCCAATACGCAGTATTTT

J gene: TRBJ1-6
clone size: NA
V gene: TRBV14
D gene: NA
CDR3 protein: CASSQEGRANSPLHF
CDR3 DNA: TGTGCCAGCAGCCAAGAGGGCAGGGCAAATTCACCCCTCCACTTT

J gene: TRBJ2-7
clone size: NA
V gene: TRBV28
D gene: NA
CDR3 protein: CASRGGAPSEQYF
CDR3 DNA: TGTGCCAGCAGAGGGGGGGCACCGAGCGAGCAGTACTTC

J gene: TRBJ2-7
clone size: few
V gene: TRBV19
D gene: NA
CDR3 protein: CASSRQAGYEQYF
CDR3 DNA: TGTGCCAGTAGTCGACAGGCGGGTTACGAGCAGTACTTC

J gene: TRBJ2-3
clone size: NA
V gene: TRBV5-1
D gene: NA
CDR3 protein: CASSLAPGADTQYF
CDR3 DNA: TGCGCCAGCAGCTTGGCCCCTGGGGCCGATACGCAGTATTTT

J gene: TRBJ1-1
clone size: once
V gene: TRBV11-2
D gene: TRBD1
CDR3 protein: CASSWVRGRGEAFF
CDR3 DNA: TGTGCCAGCAGCTGGGTCAGGGGGCGAGGTGAAGCTTTCTTT

J gene: TRBJ2-7
clone size: NA
V gene: TRBV10-3
D gene: TRBD2
CDR3 protein: CAISPWRAGVRATGEQYF
CDR3 DNA: TGTGCCATCAGTCCTTGGAGGGCGGGGGTTAGAGCGACTGGCGAGCAGTACTTC

J gene: TRBJ2-7
clone size: NA
V gene: TRBV20-1
D gene: NA
CDR3 protein: CSARQGYEQYF
CDR3 DNA: TGCAGTGCTAGACAGGGATACGAGCAGTACTTC

J gene: TRBJ2-5
clone size: many
V gene: TRBV6-1
D gene: TRBD1
CDR3 protein: CASSVPGGAQETQYF
CDR3 DNA: TGTGCCAGCAGTGTCCCAGGGGGTGCGCAAGAGACCCAGTACTTC

J gene: TRBJ1-1
clone size: NA
V gene: TRBV7-2
D gene: NA
CDR3 protein: CASSFRLDTEAFF
CDR3 DNA: TGTGCCAGCAGCTTCCGGTTGGACACTGAAGCTTTCTTT

J gene: TRBJ1-6
clone size: NA
V gene: TRBV18
D gene: NA
CDR3 protein: CASSPPQGPGNSPLHF
CDR3 DNA: TGTGCCAGCTCACCACCCCAGGGGCCAGGGAATTCACCCCTCCACTTT

J gene: TRBJ2-5
clone size: few
V gene: TRBV5-1
D gene: TRBD2
CDR3 protein: CASSLVAGRQETQYF
CDR3 DNA: TGCGCCAGCAGCCTTGTAGCGGGACGCCAAGAGACCCAGTACTTC

J gene: TRBJ2-7
clone size: NA
V gene: TRBV18
D gene: TRBD1
CDR3 protein: CASSPLGTGTGGHEQYF
CDR3 DNA: TGTGCCAGCTCACCCCTTGGTACCGGGACAGGGGGCCACGAGCAGTACTTC

J gene: TRBJ2-2
clone size: NA
V gene: TRBV2
D gene: NA
CDR3 protein: CASSVADWAGELFF
CDR3 DNA: TGTGCCAGCAGTGTCGCCGACTGGGCCGGGGAGCTGTTTTTT

J gene: TRBJ1-3
clone size: NA
V gene: TRBV18
D gene: NA
CDR3 protein: CASSPAGTRVDTIYF
CDR3 DNA: TGTGCCAGCTCACCGGCCGGGACGCGGGTAGACACCATATATTTT

J gene: TRBJ1-6
clone size: few
V gene: TRBV18
D gene: NA
CDR3 protein: CASSPKSNSPLHF
CDR3 DNA: TGTGCCAGCTCACCCAAATCCAATTCACCCCTCCACTTT

J gene: TRBJ2-5
clone size: NA
V gene: TRBV5-4
D gene: TRBD1
CDR3 protein: CASSSAGQGGETQYF
CDR3 DNA: TGTGCCAGCTCCTCTGCCGGACAGGGGGGAGAGACCCAGTACTTC

J gene: TRBJ2-5
clone size: NA
V gene: TRBV18
D gene: TRBD1
CDR3 protein: CASSRGQGATVETQYF
CDR3 DNA: TGTGCCAGCTCACGAGGACAGGGGGCGACAGTAGAGACCCAGTACTTC